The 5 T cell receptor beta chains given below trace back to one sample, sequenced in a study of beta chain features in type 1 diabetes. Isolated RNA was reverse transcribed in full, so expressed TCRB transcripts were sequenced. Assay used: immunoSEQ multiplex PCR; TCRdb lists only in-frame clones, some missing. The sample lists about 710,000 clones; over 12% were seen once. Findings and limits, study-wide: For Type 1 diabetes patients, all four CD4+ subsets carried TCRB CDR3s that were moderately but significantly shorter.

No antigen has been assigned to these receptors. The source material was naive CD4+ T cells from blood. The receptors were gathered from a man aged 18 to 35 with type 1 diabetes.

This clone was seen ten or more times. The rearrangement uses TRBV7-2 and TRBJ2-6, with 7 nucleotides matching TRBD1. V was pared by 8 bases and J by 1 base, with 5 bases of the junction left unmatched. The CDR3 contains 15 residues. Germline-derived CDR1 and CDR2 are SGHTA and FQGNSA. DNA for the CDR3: TGTGCCAGCGGGACGACAGGGTCTGGGGCCAACGTCCTGACTTTC. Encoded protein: CASGTTGSGANVLTF.

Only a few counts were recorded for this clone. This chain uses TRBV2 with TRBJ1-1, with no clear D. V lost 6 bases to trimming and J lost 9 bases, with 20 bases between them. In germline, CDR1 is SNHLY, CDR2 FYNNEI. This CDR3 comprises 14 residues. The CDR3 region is CASSRNDLRSQAFF. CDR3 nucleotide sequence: TGTGCCAGCAGCCGAAACGACTTGCGGAGTCAAGCTTTCTTT.

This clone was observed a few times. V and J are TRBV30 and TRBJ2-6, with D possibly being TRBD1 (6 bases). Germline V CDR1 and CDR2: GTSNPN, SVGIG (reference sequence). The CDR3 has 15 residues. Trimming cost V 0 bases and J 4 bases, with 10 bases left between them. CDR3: CAWSVRGTGANVLTF. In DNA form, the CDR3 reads TGTGCCTGGAGTGTCAGGGGCACAGGGGCCAACGTCCTGACTTTC.

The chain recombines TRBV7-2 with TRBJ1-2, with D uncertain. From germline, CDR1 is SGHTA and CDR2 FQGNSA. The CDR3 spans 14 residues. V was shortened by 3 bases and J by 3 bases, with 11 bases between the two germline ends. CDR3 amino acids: CASSFTRTDYGYTF. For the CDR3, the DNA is TGTGCCAGCAGCTTTACTCGGACGGACTATGGCTACACCTTC.

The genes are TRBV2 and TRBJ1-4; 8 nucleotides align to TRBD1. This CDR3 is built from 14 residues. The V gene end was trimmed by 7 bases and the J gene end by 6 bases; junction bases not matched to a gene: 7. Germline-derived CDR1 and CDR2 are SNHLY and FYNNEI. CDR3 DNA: TGTGCCAGCACCCAGACAGGGGTCGATGAAAAACTGTTTTTT. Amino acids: CASTQTGVDEKLFF.